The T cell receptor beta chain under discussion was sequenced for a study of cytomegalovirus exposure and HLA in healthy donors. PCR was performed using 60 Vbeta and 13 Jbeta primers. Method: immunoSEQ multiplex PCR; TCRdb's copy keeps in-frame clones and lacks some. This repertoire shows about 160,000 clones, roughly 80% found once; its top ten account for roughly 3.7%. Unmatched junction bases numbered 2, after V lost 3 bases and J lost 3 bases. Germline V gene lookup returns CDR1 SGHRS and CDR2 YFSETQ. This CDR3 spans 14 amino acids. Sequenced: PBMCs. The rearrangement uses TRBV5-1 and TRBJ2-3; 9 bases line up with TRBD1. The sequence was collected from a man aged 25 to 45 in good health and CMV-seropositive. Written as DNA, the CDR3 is TGCGCCAGCAGCTACGGGACAGGGACAGATACGCAGTATTTT. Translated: CASSYGTGTDTQYF. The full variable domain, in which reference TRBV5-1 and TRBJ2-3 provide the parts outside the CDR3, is KAGVTQTPRYLIKTRGQQVTLSCSPISGHRSVSWYQQTPGQGLQFLFEYFSETQRNKGNFPGRFSGRQFSNSRSEMNVSTLELGDSALYLCASSYGTGTDTQYFGPGTRLTVL.